Listed here are 23 T cell receptor beta chains from one sample, sequenced in a study of T-cell reconstitution after alpha-beta-depleted transplantation in children. Unique molecular identifiers were incorporated during preparation of the TCRbeta library. One entry per CDR3 protein results from TCRdb running MiXCR on the PCR reads. The sample comprises 200,000 to 250,000 distinct CDR3 sequences, around 9.9% of which are singletons, and roughly 27% rests with the top ten. The sample in question was PBMCs, obtained before TCRalphabeta/CD19-depleted stem cell transplant. Source of these receptors: a child under three years old with acute myeloid leukemia, due to receive a stem cell transplant.

In its sample, this clonotype was seen many times. The CDR3 DNA sequence: TGTGCCAGCAGCCGGGAGACTAGCACAGATACGCAGTATTTT. Its protein product is CASSRETSTDTQYF. This rearrangement joins TRBV7-9 to TRBJ2-3; D possibly corresponds to TRBD2 (6 bases). The CDR3 spans 14 residues. Trimming took off 5 bases at V and 0 bases at J, with 9 bases between the two ends. The V gene's germline CDR1 is SEHNR and CDR2 FQNEAQ (reference sequence). Supplemented by reference TRBV7-9 and TRBJ2-3, the full variable domain reads DTGVSQNPRHKITKRGQNVTFRCDPISEHNRLYWYRQTLGQGPEFLTYFQNEAQLEKSRLLSDRFSAERPKGSFSTLEIQRTEQGDSAMYLCASSRETSTDTQYFGPGTRLTVL.

Many counts were recorded for this clonotype. The chain uses TRBV5-1 and TRBJ2-2; 12 nucleotides align to TRBD2. This CDR3 is built from 17 residues. Germline V gives CDR1 SGHRS, CDR2 YFSETQ. V was pared by 4 bases and J by 7 bases, with 11 bases of the junction left unmatched. The CDR3 bases are TGCGCCAGCAGCGCGACAACAGCGGGACTAGCGGGCGGGGAGCTGTTTTTT. The encoded protein is CASSATTAGLAGGELFF.

This clonotype was seen many times. The J gene is TRBJ2-2, the V gene TRBV4-2; 7 nucleotides align to TRBD1. Per the germline V gene, CDR1 is LGHNA and CDR2 is YNFKEQ. The V segment lost 4 bases and the J segment 1 base; nucleotides outside the gene matches: 15. The CDR3 sequence is 19 residues long. The CDR3 reads CASSLRPTYRGQNTGELFF. CDR3 sequence (DNA): TGTGCCAGCAGCCTCCGCCCTACCTACAGGGGCCAGAACACCGGGGAGCTGTTTTTT.

This clonotype was detected ten times or more. The chain uses TRBV20-1 and TRBJ1-5, with 7 nucleotides matching TRBD1. The CDR3 length is 14 residues. Germline V CDR1 and CDR2: DFQATT, SNEGSKA (reference sequence). Trimming cost V 4 bases and J 5 bases; bases outside gene matches: 8. The DNA of the CDR3 is TGCAGTGCTATGTCCGGGACAGCAGATCAGCCCCAGCATTTT. It codes for CSAMSGTADQPQHF.

This clonotype was counted many times. This sequence joins TRBV12-3 or TRBV12-4 and TRBJ1-5; 7 bases are shared with TRBD1. Unmatched junction bases numbered 4, after V lost 6 bases and J lost 5 bases. The CDR3 totals 13 residues. The CDR3 region has the DNA TGTGCCAGCAGCTGGGGACAGCATCAGCCCCAGCATTTT. As protein: CASSWGQHQPQHF.

This clonotype was counted at least ten times. The chain's CDR3 is CSARGTGELFF. The CDR3 nucleotides are TGCAGTGCTAGAGGGACCGGGGAGCTGTTTTTT. The gene calls are TRBV20-1 and TRBJ2-2; D gene unclear. Germline V gene lookup returns CDR1 DFQATT and CDR2 SNEGSKA (reference sequence). With 1 base removed from V and 5 bases from J, the gap between germline ends came to 2 bases. The CDR3 has 11 amino acids.

This clonotype was picked up many times. The chain has TRBV3-1 and TRBJ2-7; 11 nucleotides line up with TRBD1. CDR3 length: 15 residues. V dropped 4 bases and J dropped 2; count of bases not matched to a gene: 4. In germline, CDR1 is LGHDT, CDR2 YNNKEL (reference sequence). For the CDR3, the DNA is TGTGCCAGCAGCCTGGGACAGGGGGACCCCTACGAGCAGTACTTC. Protein product: CASSLGQGDPYEQYF.

This clonotype was seen ten or more times. This chain joins TRBV12-3 or TRBV12-4 and TRBJ2-1; no firm D call. This CDR3 is built from 14 residues. Trimming took off 6 bases at V and 4 bases at J, with 13 bases between the two ends. The CDR3 is CASSVEYPYNEQFF. The CDR3 DNA reads as TGTGCCAGCAGCGTAGAATACCCTTACAATGAGCAGTTCTTC.

In its sample, this clonotype was seen many times. The J gene is TRBJ1-1, the V gene TRBV7-9; TRBD1 matches at 10 bases. V gave up 4 bases and J gave up 6 bases; unmatched junction bases: 8. The length of the CDR3 is 15 residues. Germline CDR1 SEHNR, CDR2 FQNEAQ (reference sequence). The CDR3 DNA reads TGTGCCAGCAGCTGGGAACAAGGACAGGGGGCTGAAGCTTTCTTT. Translating it yields CASSWEQGQGAEAFF. The variable domain in full, completed from reference TRBV7-9 and TRBJ1-1, reads DTGVSQNPRHKITKRGQNVTFRCDPISEHNRLYWYRQTLGQGPEFLTYFQNEAQLEKSRLLSDRFSAERPKGSFSTLEIQRTEQGDSAMYLCASSWEQGQGAEAFFGQGTRLTVV.

The chain couples TRBV29-1 to TRBJ2-2; 8 bases line up with TRBD1. This CDR3 contains 13 residues. The ends lost 6 bases at V and 4 bases at J; junction bases unmatched: 4. Germline assignment: CDR1 SQVTM and CDR2 ANQGSEA. The CDR3 spells CSVDDRGTGELFF. The CDR3 nucleotides read TGCAGCGTGGATGACAGGGGCACCGGGGAGCTGTTTTTT.

The sample holds a few counts of this clonotype. V usage is TRBV6-4 and J usage is TRBJ2-1; D not resolved. V lost 6 bases and J 2 bases, leaving 14 bases between the germline ends. Germline V gene lookup returns CDR1 MRHNA and CDR2 SNTAGT. The CDR3 runs 15 residues. Here the CDR3 reads CASSTSFGPYNEQFF. The DNA for the CDR3 is TGTGCCAGCAGCACCAGCTTTGGCCCCTACAATGAGCAGTTCTTC.

With regard to this clonotype: A read error may be the cause here, since a much bigger clone is one base away. The gene calls are TRBV5-1 and TRBJ2-1, with D possibly TRBD2 on 5 matching bases. The CDR3 consists of 15 residues. Germline V lookup: CDR1 SGHRS, CDR2 YFSETQ. The CDR3 nucleotides read TGCGTCAGCAGCTTGGGATATGAGGGTCGCAATGAGCAGTTCTTC. Its translation is CVSSLGYEGRNEQFF.

In its sample, this clonotype was seen many times. The chain couples TRBV20-1 to TRBJ2-3, with D uncertain. The length of the CDR3 is 14 residues. The germline V and J ends were trimmed by 6 bases and 0 bases, with 13 bases remaining between them. CDR1 DFQATT and CDR2 SNEGSKA come from the germline V gene (reference sequence). The CDR3 DNA follows: TGCAGTGCCGCCGGACCCCCTAGCACAGATACGCAGTATTTT. Protein product: CSAAGPPSTDTQYF.

This clonotype has ten or more counts. V gene TRBV7-7 combines with J gene TRBJ2-2; 8 nucleotides align to TRBD1. The CDR3 is 14 residues long. CDR1 SSHAT and CDR2 FNYEAQ come from the germline V gene (reference sequence). V trimming: 5 bases; J trimming: 4 bases; junction bases outside the gene matches: 3. DNA for the CDR3: TGTGCCAGCAGCCGGACAGGGTCCACCGGGGAGCTGTTTTTT. This translates into CASSRTGSTGELFF.

With respect to this clonotype: This may arise from a read error, as a much more abundant clone is one base away. V and J are TRBV12-3 or TRBV12-4 and TRBJ1-2; D gene ambiguous. CDR3 length equals 12 residues. V lost 6 bases to trimming and J lost 12 bases, with 17 bases between them. The CDR3 loop reads CASSQLGRGDTF. As DNA, the CDR3 is TGTGCCAGCAGCCAGCTGGGTCGAGGCGACACCTTC.

This clonotype was observed at least ten times. The chain carries TRBV11-3 and TRBJ2-1; 7 nucleotides agree with TRBD1. V lost 2 bases, J lost 5 bases, and 3 bases stayed unmatched. Germline CDR1 reads SGHNT; CDR2 reads YENEEA. CDR3 length: 14 amino acids. CDR3 in amino acids: CASSLRQGNNEQFF. The CDR3, as DNA: TGTGCCAGCAGCTTACGACAGGGAAACAATGAGCAGTTCTTC.

This clonotype was picked up many times. The rearrangement links TRBV5-1 to TRBJ2-3; 10 bases align to TRBD2. This CDR3 has 17 amino acids. Looked up from germline, CDR1 is SGHRS and CDR2 is YFSETQ. V was pared by 3 bases and J by 4 bases, with 11 bases of the junction left unmatched. The CDR3 DNA sequence: TGCGCCAGCAGCTCATCGCAACTAGCGGGAATGGCAGATACGCAGTATTTT. It yields the protein CASSSSQLAGMADTQYF. The whole variable domain, remainder taken from reference TRBV5-1 and TRBJ2-3, is KAGVTQTPRYLIKTRGQQVTLSCSPISGHRSVSWYQQTPGQGLQFLFEYFSETQRNKGNFPGRFSGRQFSNSRSEMNVSTLELGDSALYLCASSSSQLAGMADTQYFGPGTRLTVL.

This clonotype showed up many times. This chain links TRBV7-2 with TRBJ2-7, with 8 positions matching TRBD2. CDR1 SGHTA and CDR2 FQGNSA come from the germline V gene. CDR3 length equals 13 residues. Losses at the gene ends were 4 bases for V and 4 bases for J; bases not matched to a gene: 3. In DNA form, the CDR3 reads TGTGCCAGCAGCTCCCGGGGGGGATACGAGCAGTACTTC. Protein: CASSSRGGYEQYF.

This clonotype was counted between two and nine times. The CDR3 reads CASTFRRGDTQYF. CDR3 bases: TGCGCCAGCACCTTCCGGAGGGGAGATACGCAGTATTTT. The chain combines TRBV23-1 with TRBJ2-3, with D perhaps matching TRBD2 (6 bases). TRBV23-1 is noted as an ORF with a role that remains uncertain. V was shortened by 7 bases and J by 5 bases, with 13 bases between the two germline ends. This CDR3 region has 13 residues.

Points on this clonotype: A much larger clone lies one base from this, so it may be a read error. V and J are TRBV12-3 or TRBV12-4 and TRBJ2-7; 13 positions match TRBD2. This CDR3 has 19 amino acids. CDR3 sequence (DNA): TGTACCAGCAGTTTATCGCTAGGGAAAGGGACTAGCGGGGCCTACGAGCAGTACTTC. Translating gives CTSSLSLGKGTSGAYEQYF.

V usage is TRBV12-3 or TRBV12-4 and J usage is TRBJ2-1; 7 bases line up with TRBD2. CDR3 length: 15 amino acids. CDR3 nucleotide sequence: TGTACCTTCTGTTTAAACAGCGGGACCTACAATGAGCAGTTCTTC. Its protein product is CTFCLNSGTYNEQFF.

The rearrangement links TRBV7-2 to TRBJ2-3; D not certain. The germline gives CDR1 SGHTA, CDR2 FQGNSA. This CDR3 is built from 14 residues. V gave up 5 bases and J gave up 4 bases, with 13 bases separating them. CDR3 protein: CASSPGRESDTQYF. Written as DNA, the CDR3 is TGTGCCAGCAGCCCTGGCAGAGAGTCAGATACGCAGTATTTT.

This clonotype showed up many times. CDR3 in amino acids: CASNKREFGELFF. As DNA, the CDR3 is TGTGCCAGCAATAAGCGGGAGTTCGGGGAGCTGTTTTTT. The chain uses TRBV12-3 or TRBV12-4 and TRBJ2-2; 8 positions match TRBD2. This CDR3 is built from 13 residues. V gave up 7 bases and J gave up 7 bases; unmatched junction bases: 5.